This T cell receptor (beta chain) is from a study of blood T cells in healthy people across ages. General study points: Estimated diversity that came from one million T cells was considered an underestimate. The donors' CMV status was not determined, possibly confounding changes in expanded clonotypes.

Per sample, extraction of total RNA gave at least 5.5 micrograms in every case. As for this clonotype: Its antigen is undetermined.

A second roughly 6 to 11 cycle PCR used barcoded and J-beta primers. TCRdb re-derived calls from the 5' RACE reads in MiXCR, one entry per CDR3 protein. The sample has over 600,000 distinct CDR3 sequences, more than 35% seen once; the top ten hold 15% to 20%. The V end lost 5 bases, the J end lost 4 bases, and 17 bases lay between the germline ends. The CDR3 sequence is 14 residues long. Germline V lookup: CDR1 DFQATT, CDR2 SNEGSKA (reference sequence). The sample taken for sequencing was blood. The receptor was isolated from a man older than 75 in good health. This chain uses TRBV20-1 with TRBJ2-5; D is undetermined. CDR3 nucleotides: TGCAGTGCTCCCCCTGGGGTGACGGGAGAGACCCAGTACTTC. Encoded protein: CSAPPGVTGETQYF.